This T cell receptor (beta chain) was captured in a study of blood T cells in healthy people across ages. Study as a whole: Researchers report that template switching captured about one barcoded beta molecule per two T cells.

Extraction yielded at least 6 micrograms of total RNA per sample. A second PCR, run for about 7 to 12 cycles, used a sample-barcoded 5' primer plus a J-beta primer mix. TCRdb used MiXCR to reprocess the 5' RACE reads, holding one entry per CDR3 protein. The table shows hundreds of thousands of distinct CDR3 sequences, with more than 25% occurring only once. V was clipped by 6 bases and J by 7 bases; unmatched bases: 7. This CDR3 has 12 residues. In germline, CDR1 is SQVTM, CDR2 ANQGSEA. This clonotype was counted only a few times. The same sample was also studied in work on T cells of mothers and their children. That source reports: About six children, together with their three healthy Caucasian mothers, made up the donors.

The source material was blood. J is TRBJ1-1 and V is TRBV29-1; 8 positions match TRBD1. The source of this sequence is a boy aged 5-17 years in good health. CDR3 nucleotide sequence: TGCAGCGTGGCAGGGGGCGAGGGTGAAGCTTTCTTT. This codes for CSVAGGEGEAFF. Complete variable domain (other parts from reference TRBV29-1 and TRBJ1-1): SAVISQKPSRDICQRGTSLTIQCQVDSQVTMMFWYRQQPGQSLTLIATANQGSEATYESGFVIDKFPISRPNLTFSTLTVSNMSPEDSSIYLCSVAGGEGEAFFGQGTRLTVV.